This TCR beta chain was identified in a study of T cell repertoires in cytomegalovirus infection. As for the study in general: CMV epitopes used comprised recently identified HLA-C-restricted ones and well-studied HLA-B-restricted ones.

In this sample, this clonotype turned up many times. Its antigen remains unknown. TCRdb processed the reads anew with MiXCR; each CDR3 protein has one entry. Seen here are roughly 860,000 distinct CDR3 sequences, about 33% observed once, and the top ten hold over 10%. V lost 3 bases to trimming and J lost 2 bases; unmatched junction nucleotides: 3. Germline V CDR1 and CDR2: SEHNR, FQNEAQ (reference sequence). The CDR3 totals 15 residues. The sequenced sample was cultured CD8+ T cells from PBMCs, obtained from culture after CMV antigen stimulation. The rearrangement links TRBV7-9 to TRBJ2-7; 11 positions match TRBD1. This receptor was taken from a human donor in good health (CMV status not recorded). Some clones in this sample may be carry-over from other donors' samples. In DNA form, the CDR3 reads TGTGCCAGCAGCTTCCGGGACAGGGGGACCTACGAGCAGTACTTC. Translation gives CASSFRDRGTYEQYF.